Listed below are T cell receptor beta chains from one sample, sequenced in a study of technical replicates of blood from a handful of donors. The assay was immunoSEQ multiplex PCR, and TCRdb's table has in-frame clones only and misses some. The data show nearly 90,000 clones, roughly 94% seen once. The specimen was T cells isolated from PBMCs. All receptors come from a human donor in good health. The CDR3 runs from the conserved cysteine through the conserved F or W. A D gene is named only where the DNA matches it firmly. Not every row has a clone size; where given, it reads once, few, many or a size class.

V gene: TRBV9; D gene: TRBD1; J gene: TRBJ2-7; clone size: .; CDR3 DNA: TGTGCCAGCGCGGGAGGTAGGACAGGGGGTTACGAGCAGTACTTC; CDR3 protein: CASAGGRTGGYEQYF
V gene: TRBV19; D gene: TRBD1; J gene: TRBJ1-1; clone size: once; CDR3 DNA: TGTGCCAGTAGTCGAAGAGGGGGCGAGGGTGAAGCTTTCTTT; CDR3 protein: CASSRRGGEGEAFF
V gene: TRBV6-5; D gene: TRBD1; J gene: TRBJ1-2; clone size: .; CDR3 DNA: TGTGCCAGCAGTTCCCGGGACAGGGGTTCACATGGCTACACCTTC; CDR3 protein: CASSSRDRGSHGYTF
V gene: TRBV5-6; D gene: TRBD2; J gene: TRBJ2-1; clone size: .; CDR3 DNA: TGTGCCAGCAGCCGAGAGCGGGAGTATAGGGATGAGCAGTTCTTC; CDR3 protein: CASSREREYRDEQFF
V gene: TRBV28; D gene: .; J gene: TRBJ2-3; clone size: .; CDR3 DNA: TGTGCCAGCAGTTATTTTGACAGAAACACAGATACGCAGTATTTT; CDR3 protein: CASSYFDRNTDTQYF
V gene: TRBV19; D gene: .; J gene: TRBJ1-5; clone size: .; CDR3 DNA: TGTGCCAGTAGTATAGTTAGTCAGCCCCAGCATTTT; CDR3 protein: CASSIVSQPQHF
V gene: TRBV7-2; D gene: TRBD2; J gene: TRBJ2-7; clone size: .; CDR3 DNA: TGTGCCAGCAGCCCCCGTTCGGCGGGAGTGAACGAGCAGTACTTC; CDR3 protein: CASSPRSAGVNEQYF
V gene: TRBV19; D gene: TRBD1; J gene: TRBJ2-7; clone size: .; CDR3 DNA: TGTGCCAGTAGCGGGACAGGACGCTTGGCGCAGTACTTC; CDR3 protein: CASSGTGRLAQYF
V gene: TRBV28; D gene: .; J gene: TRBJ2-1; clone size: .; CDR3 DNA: TGTGCCAGCAGTTTCGTTGGGCAGGGGAGATACAATGAGCAGTTCTTC; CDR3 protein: CASSFVGQGRYNEQFF
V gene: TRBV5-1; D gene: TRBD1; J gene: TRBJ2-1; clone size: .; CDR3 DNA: TGCGCCAGCAGCGTGGCGTTACAGGGGGCCTACGGGAATGAGCAGTTCTTC; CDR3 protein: CASSVALQGAYGNEQFF
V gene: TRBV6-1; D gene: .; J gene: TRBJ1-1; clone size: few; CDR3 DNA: TGTGCCAGCAGAGTTTCGGGGGGCACTGAAGCTTTCTTT; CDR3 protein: CASRVSGGTEAFF
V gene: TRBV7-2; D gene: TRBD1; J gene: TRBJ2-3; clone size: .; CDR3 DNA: TGTGCCAGCAGCTCCTCTCCGGGGACAGGGGGCCGTCCAGCAGATACGCAGTATTTT; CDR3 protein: CASSSSPGTGGRPADTQYF
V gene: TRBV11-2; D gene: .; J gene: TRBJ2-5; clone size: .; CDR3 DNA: TGTGCCAGCAGCTCAGGAGGCCACCTTCAAGAGACCCAGTACTTC; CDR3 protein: CASSSGGHLQETQYF
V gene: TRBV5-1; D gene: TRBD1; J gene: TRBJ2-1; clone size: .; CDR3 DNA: TGCGCCAGCAGCGTCCCGGTAGGGGGCGCCGATGAGCAGTTCTTC; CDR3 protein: CASSVPVGGADEQFF
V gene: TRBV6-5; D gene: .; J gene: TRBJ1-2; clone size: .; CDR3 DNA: TGTGCCAGCAGTTACGCAGGCTATGGCTACACCTTC; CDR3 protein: CASSYAGYGYTF
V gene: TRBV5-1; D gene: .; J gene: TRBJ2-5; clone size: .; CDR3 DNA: TGCGCCAGCAGCCGGGACTCGGAGACCCAGTACTTC; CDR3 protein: CASSRDSETQYF
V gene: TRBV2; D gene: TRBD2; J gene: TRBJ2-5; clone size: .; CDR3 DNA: TGTGCCAGCAGTCGACTAGCAAACCAAGAGACCCAGTACTTC; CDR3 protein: CASSRLANQETQYF
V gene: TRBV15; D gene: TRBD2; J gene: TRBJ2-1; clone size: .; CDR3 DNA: TGTGCCACCAGCAGAGGTATGGAACTAGCGGGACCGGGGAATGAGCAGTTCTTC; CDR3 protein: CATSRGMELAGPGNEQFF
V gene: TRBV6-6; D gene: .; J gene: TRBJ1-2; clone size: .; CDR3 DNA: TGTGCCAGCAGTTCCACAGTGCCTAATGGCTACACCTTC; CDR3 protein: CASSSTVPNGYTF
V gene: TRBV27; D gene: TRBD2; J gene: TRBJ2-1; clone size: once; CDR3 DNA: TGTGCCAGCAACCGTAGCGGGAGGGGTGAGCAGTTCTTC; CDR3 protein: CASNRSGRGEQFF
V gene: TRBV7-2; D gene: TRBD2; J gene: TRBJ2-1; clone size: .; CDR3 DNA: TGTGCCAGCAGACCTGGACTAGCGGGATTTGAGCAGTTCTTC; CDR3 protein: CASRPGLAGFEQFF
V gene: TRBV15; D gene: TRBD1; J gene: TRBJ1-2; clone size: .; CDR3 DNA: TGTGCCACCAGCTTCCGGACAGGGGCATATGGCTACACCTTC; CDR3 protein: CATSFRTGAYGYTF
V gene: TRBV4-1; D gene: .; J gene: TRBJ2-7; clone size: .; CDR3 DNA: TGCGCCAGCAGCCCCTTTTCCTACGAGCAGTACTTC; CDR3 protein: CASSPFSYEQYF
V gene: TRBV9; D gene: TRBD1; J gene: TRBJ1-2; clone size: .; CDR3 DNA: TGTGCCAGCAGCATCTCCGGGACAGGATCCGGCTACACCTTC; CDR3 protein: CASSISGTGSGYTF
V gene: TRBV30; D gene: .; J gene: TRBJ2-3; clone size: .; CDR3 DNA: TGTGCCTGGAGTTGGAGGGGCGCAGATACGCAGTATTTT; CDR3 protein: CAWSWRGADTQYF
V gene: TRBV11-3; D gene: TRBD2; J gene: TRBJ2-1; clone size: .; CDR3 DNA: TGTGCCAGCAGCTTAGAAGGGACTAGCGGGAGCAATGAGCAGTTCTTC; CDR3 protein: CASSLEGTSGSNEQFF
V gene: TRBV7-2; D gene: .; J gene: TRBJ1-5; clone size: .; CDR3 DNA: TGTGCCAGCAGCGAACAGGAGACCAATCAGCCCCAGCATTTT; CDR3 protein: CASSEQETNQPQHF
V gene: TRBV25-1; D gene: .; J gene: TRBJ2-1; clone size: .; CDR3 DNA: TGTGCCAGCAGTCTATCATCTAACAATGAGCAGTTCTTC; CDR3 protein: CASSLSSNNEQFF
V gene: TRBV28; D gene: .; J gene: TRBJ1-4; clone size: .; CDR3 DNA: TGTGCCAGCAGTCACCCTTTGGCGACAGGTTTCCGAGGAAAACTGTTTTTT; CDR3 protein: CASSHPLATGFRGKLFF
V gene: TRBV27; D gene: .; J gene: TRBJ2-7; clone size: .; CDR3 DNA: TGTGCCAGCAGTTTTTCACTTACCTACGAGCAGTACTTC; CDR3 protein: CASSFSLTYEQYF
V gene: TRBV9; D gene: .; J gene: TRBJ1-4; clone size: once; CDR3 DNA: TGTGCCAGCAGCGTAACACTTGACATTGAAAAACTGTTTTTT; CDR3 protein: CASSVTLDIEKLFF
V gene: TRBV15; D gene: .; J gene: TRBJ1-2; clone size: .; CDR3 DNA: TGTACCACCAGCAGAGATCGGGGGGCTAGTGGCTACACCTTC; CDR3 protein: CTTSRDRGASGYTF
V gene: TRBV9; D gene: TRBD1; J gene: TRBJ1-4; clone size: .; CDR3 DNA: TGTGCCAGCAGCACCCGACAGGGGCTAGCTAATGAAAAACTGTTTTTT; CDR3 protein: CASSTRQGLANEKLFF
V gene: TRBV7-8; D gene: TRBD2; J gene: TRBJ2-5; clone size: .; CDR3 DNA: TGTGCCAGCATCCCACTAGCGGGAGTAAAAGAGACCCAGTACTTC; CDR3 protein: CASIPLAGVKETQYF
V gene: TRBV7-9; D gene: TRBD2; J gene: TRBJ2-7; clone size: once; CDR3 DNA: TGTGCCAGCAGCCCCGGGACTAGCGGATACGAGCAGTACTTC; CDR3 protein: CASSPGTSGYEQYF
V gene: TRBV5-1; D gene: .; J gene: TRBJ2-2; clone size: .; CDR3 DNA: TGCGCCAGCAGCTCGACGGGTGCCGGGGAGCTGTTTTTT; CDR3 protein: CASSSTGAGELFF
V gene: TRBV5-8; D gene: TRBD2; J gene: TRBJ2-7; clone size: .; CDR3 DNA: TGTGCCAGCAGCTTCGCTAGCGGGATGTACGAGCAGTACTTC; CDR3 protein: CASSFASGMYEQYF
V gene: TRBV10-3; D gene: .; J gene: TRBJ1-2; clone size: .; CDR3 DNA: TGTGCCATCGAGGCAGGGGCAGGCTATGGCTACACCTTC; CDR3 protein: CAIEAGAGYGYTF
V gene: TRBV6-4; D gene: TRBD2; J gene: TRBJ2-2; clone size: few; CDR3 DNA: TGTGCCAGCAGTGAGCGGGAGACCGGGGAGCTGTTTTTT; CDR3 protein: CASSERETGELFF
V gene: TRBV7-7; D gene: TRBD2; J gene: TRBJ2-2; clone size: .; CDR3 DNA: TGTGCCAGCAGCTTCGCTGGGGAGGGCACCGGGGAGCTGTTTTTT; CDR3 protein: CASSFAGEGTGELFF
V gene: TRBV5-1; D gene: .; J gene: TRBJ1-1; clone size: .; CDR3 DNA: TGCGCCAGCAGCTTGCAGGGACAAGAAGCTTTCTTT; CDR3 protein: CASSLQGQEAFF
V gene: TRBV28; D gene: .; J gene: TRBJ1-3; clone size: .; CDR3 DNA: TGTGCCAGCAGTTTTGGCAACGGGGGAAACACCATATATTTT; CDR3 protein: CASSFGNGGNTIYF
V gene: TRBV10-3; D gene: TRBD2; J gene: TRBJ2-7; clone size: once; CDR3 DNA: TGTGCCATCAGGGACACTAGCGGGAAAGAAGGGTACGAGCAGTACTTC; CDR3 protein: CAIRDTSGKEGYEQYF
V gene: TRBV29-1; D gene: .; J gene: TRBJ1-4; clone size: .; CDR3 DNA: TGCAGCGTAGGAGGTGCAACTAATGAAAAACTGTTTTTT; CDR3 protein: CSVGGATNEKLFF
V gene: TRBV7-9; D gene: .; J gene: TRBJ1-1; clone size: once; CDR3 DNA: TGTGCCAGCAGCCCCAGTGCACAGGGTGAAGCTTTCTTT; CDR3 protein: CASSPSAQGEAFF
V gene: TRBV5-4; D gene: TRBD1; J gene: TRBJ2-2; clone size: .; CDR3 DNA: TGTGCCAGCAGCTTGGGGACAGGGGCCGGGGAGCTGTTTTTT; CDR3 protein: CASSLGTGAGELFF
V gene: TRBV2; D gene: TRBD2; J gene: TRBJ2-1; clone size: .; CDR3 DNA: TGTGCCACCGAGGGACTAGCGGGGAACAATGAGCAGTTCTTC; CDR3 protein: CATEGLAGNNEQFF
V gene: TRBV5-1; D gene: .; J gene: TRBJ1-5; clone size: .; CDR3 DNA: TGCGCCAGCAGCTTGGCAACAGGCCCCAATCAGCCCCAGCATTTT; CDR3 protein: CASSLATGPNQPQHF
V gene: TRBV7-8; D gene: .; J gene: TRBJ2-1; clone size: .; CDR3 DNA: TGTGCCAGCAGCTTAGAGGACATCCTCTCCTACAATGAGCAGTTCTTC; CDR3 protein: CASSLEDILSYNEQFF
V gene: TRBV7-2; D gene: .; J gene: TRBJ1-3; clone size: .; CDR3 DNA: TGTGCCAGCAGCCCCGGGGAGGGTCGAAACACCATATATTTT; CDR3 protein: CASSPGEGRNTIYF